This T cell receptor (beta chain) was recovered during a study of cytomegalovirus exposure and HLA in healthy donors. Worth noting for this clone: Its antigen is unidentified.

The donors were part of the validation cohort of fewer than 150 subjects. That cohort was separate from the first cohort, which comprised 500 to 700 subjects. The protocol was immunoSEQ multiplex PCR, while the TCRdb copy is restricted to in-frame clones and leaves out a portion. The data contain about 56,000 clones, more than 90% of them seen just once; the ten biggest clones take up 0.9% to 1.4%. This CDR3 is built from 15 residues. Germline CDR1 SGHTA, CDR2 FQGNSA. Deletions cut 3 bases from V and 6 bases from J, with 15 bases between. Study outcomes and limitations: Specific recognition of CMV antigens was confirmed in vitro for a few chains (all CMV-associated).

The specimen was PBMCs. The chain employs TRBV7-2 and TRBJ2-4; tentative D call: TRBD2 (5 bases). This TCR was recovered from a man aged 18 to 30 in good health and CMV-seronegative. CDR3 DNA: TGTGCCAGCAGCTTTGGTGGAGCGGCGGGAAACATTCAGTACTTC. It encodes CASSFGGAAGNIQYF.